These T cell receptor beta chains were read from a single sample in a study of blood T cell repertoires in COVID-19. Profiling relied on immunoSEQ multiplex PCR, and the TCRdb table lists in-frame clones only, not all of them. Of approximately 240,000 clones in the sample, around 87% were seen once. Source material: PBMCs or T cells enriched from blood (not recorded which). The receptors were sampled from a woman younger than 30 in a cohort exposed to, infected with or recovered from COVID-19 (not recorded which). CDR3s include the opening cysteine and the closing phenylalanine or tryptophan. D genes are given only for firm matches. Clone size appears in some rows only: once, few, many, or a class for an expanded clone.

j_gene: TRBJ2-7
abundance: once
d_gene: NA
v_gene: TRBV2
CDR3nt: TGTGCCAGCAGTGAAAGGGGCCCCTCCTACGAGCAGTACTTC
CDR3aa: CASSERGPSYEQYF

j_gene: TRBJ1-2
abundance: NA
d_gene: TRBD1
v_gene: TRBV7-9
CDR3nt: TGTGCCAGCTCCGAACCACAGGGGATGATTGGCTACACCTTC
CDR3aa: CASSEPQGMIGYTF

j_gene: TRBJ1-1
abundance: NA
d_gene: NA
v_gene: TRBV2
CDR3nt: TGTGCCAGCCTTGTTGGGCAAGGTACTGAAGCTTTCTTT
CDR3aa: CASLVGQGTEAFF

j_gene: TRBJ2-7
abundance: NA
d_gene: TRBD2
v_gene: TRBV2
CDR3nt: TGTGCCAGCAGTGAAGCGATCTCCAGACAGCGGGGGGGCCCCGGCGAGCAGTACTTC
CDR3aa: CASSEAISRQRGGPGEQYF

j_gene: TRBJ1-5
abundance: NA
d_gene: NA
v_gene: TRBV19
CDR3nt: TGTGCCAGTAGCGGGGGTTCGGGGGAATGGAATCAGCCCCAGCATTTT
CDR3aa: CASSGGSGEWNQPQHF

j_gene: TRBJ2-7
abundance: NA
d_gene: NA
v_gene: TRBV11-3
CDR3nt: TGTGCCAGCAGTTCCGGGACTACAGGGATGGACGAGCAGTACTTC
CDR3aa: CASSSGTTGMDEQYF

j_gene: TRBJ1-3
abundance: few
d_gene: NA
v_gene: TRBV18
CDR3nt: TGTGCCAGCTCACTAATAGGGTCTGGAGGAGACGGAAACACCATATATTTT
CDR3aa: CASSLIGSGGDGNTIYF

j_gene: TRBJ1-4
abundance: NA
d_gene: NA
v_gene: TRBV28
CDR3nt: TGTGCCACCCACCACACCAGTAATGAAAAACTGTTTTTT
CDR3aa: CATHHTSNEKLFF

j_gene: TRBJ1-1
abundance: NA
d_gene: TRBD1
v_gene: TRBV27
CDR3nt: TGTGCCAGCAGTTTGGGTGAGGGGGCCACCACTGAAGCTTTCTTT
CDR3aa: CASSLGEGATTEAFF

j_gene: TRBJ1-2
abundance: NA
d_gene: TRBD1
v_gene: TRBV5-4
CDR3nt: TGTGCCAGCACCCGACCGTTGAACAGGGGAATAAACTATGGCTACACCTTC
CDR3aa: CASTRPLNRGINYGYTF

j_gene: TRBJ2-1
abundance: NA
d_gene: TRBD2
v_gene: TRBV7-3
CDR3nt: TGTGCCAGCGGGGATAGCGGGAACAGCTCCTACAATGAGCAGTTCTTC
CDR3aa: CASGDSGNSSYNEQFF